This entry lists 4 T cell receptor beta chains sequenced from one sample in a study of cytomegalovirus exposure and HLA in healthy donors. This PCR relied on a set of 60 Vbeta primers and 13 Jbeta primers. Assay used: immunoSEQ multiplex PCR; TCRdb lists only in-frame clones, some missing. The sample has 110,000 to 150,000 clones; approximately 82% are singletons. The specimen sequenced was PBMCs. Receptors originate from a woman in her 40s in good health and CMV-seronegative.

The V call is TRBV5-4, the J call TRBJ2-2; 9 bases are shared with TRBD2. With 0 bases clipped from V and 5 bases from J, the junction kept 5 bases outside the gene matches. The V gene's germline CDR1 is SGHNT and CDR2 YYREEE (reference sequence). This CDR3 has 16 residues. As DNA, the CDR3 is TGTGCCAGCAGCTTGGGGCTAGCGGGAATTACCGGGGAGCTGTTTTTT. Its translation is CASSLGLAGITGELFF.

This clone was counted once. The rearrangement links TRBV6-5 to TRBJ2-5; a weak D match, TRBD1 (6 bases). The V gene's germline CDR1 is MNHEY and CDR2 SVGAGI. The V end lost 2 bases, the J end lost 5 bases, and 12 bases lay between the germline ends. CDR3 size: 14 residues. The CDR3 coding sequence is TGTGCCAGCAGTTACAACGTGAGGGGGGAGACCCAGTACTTC. Translated, it gives CASSYNVRGETQYF.

The chain uses TRBV5-4 and TRBJ2-5; the match to TRBD2 covers 9 bases. With 7 bases clipped from V and 2 bases from J, the junction kept 9 bases outside the gene matches. Germline values: CDR1 SGHNT, CDR2 YYREEE (reference sequence). The CDR3 covers 15 residues. The CDR3: CASAKRAGGQETQYF. The CDR3 nucleotides read TGTGCCAGCGCGAAGAGGGCGGGAGGGCAAGAGACCCAGTACTTC.

The V call is TRBV5-6, the J call TRBJ1-1, with a weak D call TRBD1 (5 bases). In germline, CDR1 is SGHDT, CDR2 YYEEEE. V was shortened by 3 bases and J by 1 base, with 10 bases between the two germline ends. The CDR3 runs to 14 residues. The CDR3 here is CASSWGLKNTEAFF. The CDR3 DNA reads TGTGCCAGCAGCTGGGGCTTGAAGAACACTGAAGCTTTCTTT. Full variable domain (outside the CDR3, taken from reference TRBV5-6 and TRBJ1-1): DAGVTQSPTHLIKTRGQQVTLRCSPKSGHDTVSWYQQALGQGPQFIFQYYEEEERQRGNFPDRFSGHQFPNYSSELNVNALLLGDSALYLCASSWGLKNTEAFFGQGTRLTVV.